Shown below are 13 T cell receptor beta chains from a single sample sequenced in a study of cytomegalovirus exposure and HLA in healthy donors. This PCR relied on a set of 60 Vbeta primers and 13 Jbeta primers. TCRdb's copy holds only in-frame clones and misses some; the assay was immunoSEQ multiplex PCR. The sample carries 100,000 to 150,000 clones, approximately 81% recorded once. Sequencing used PBMCs. The source is a man between 18 and 29 years old in good health and CMV-seropositive.

A single count supports this clone. The V and J genes are TRBV2 and TRBJ2-7; 7 nucleotides agree with TRBD1. Germline V CDR1 and CDR2: SNHLY, FYNNEI. This CDR3 region has 15 residues. Germline trimming cut 5 bases from V and 0 bases from J; bases unmatched to any gene: 7. The CDR3 DNA follows: TGTGCCAGCAGTATGGGACAGTCCCTCTCCTACGAGCAGTACTTC. Protein: CASSMGQSLSYEQYF.

The rearrangement links TRBV18 to TRBJ1-1, with D perhaps TRBD1 (6 bases). Germline V gene lookup returns CDR1 KGHSH and CDR2 LQKENI. V lost 1 base to trimming and J lost 7 bases, with 16 bases between them. This CDR3 region has 15 residues. CDR3: CASSPRTGPTNEAFF. DNA for the CDR3: TGTGCCAGCTCACCACGAACAGGGCCCACGAATGAAGCTTTCTTT.

This clone was seen only a few times. The chain links TRBV19 to TRBJ2-6, with D possibly matching TRBD2 (6 bases). In germline, CDR1 is LNHDA, CDR2 SQIVND (reference sequence). V lost 4 bases, J lost 0 bases, and 16 bases lay in between. The CDR3 totals 18 residues. DNA for the CDR3: TGTGCCAGTAGTACTATGGGGCCGCGGGGCTCTGGGGCCAACGTCCTGACTTTC. This gives the protein CASSTMGPRGSGANVLTF.

The chain employs TRBV7-9 and TRBJ2-5; 10 positions match TRBD2. V shed 6 bases, J shed 4 bases, and the junction held 8 bases outside the gene matches. There are 15 residues in the CDR3. Per germline, CDR1 SEHNR and CDR2 FQNEAQ (reference sequence). In nucleotides, the CDR3 is TGTGCCAGCAGTTCGCCGGGACTAGCGATAGAGACCCAGTACTTC. Its protein product is CASSSPGLAIETQYF.

The chain employs TRBV21-1 and TRBJ2-1; TRBD2 is the table's D call and was not checked against the DNA. TRBV21-1 is shown as a pseudogene. CDR3 length equals 16 residues. The CDR3 loop reads CASSKDVALSYNEQFF. The CDR3 region has the DNA TGTGCCAGCAGCAAAGACGTCGCGCTGTCCTACAATGAGCAGTTCTTC.

CDR3 sequence (DNA): TGCGCCAGCAGCCAAGATGGGTTCGGGACAGGGGTGGCCCTTAATGAAAAACTGTTTTTT. As protein: CASSQDGFGTGVALNEKLFF. This sequence joins TRBV4-3 and TRBJ1-4; 10 nucleotides agree with TRBD1. Germline CDR1 is LGHNA and CDR2 is YSLEER. CDR3 length: 20 residues. The ends lost 0 bases at V and 4 bases at J; junction bases unmatched: 14.

This clone was counted only a few times. This chain uses TRBV30 with TRBJ2-1, with D perhaps TRBD1 (5 bases). The V gene's germline CDR1 is GTSNPN and CDR2 SVGIG (reference sequence). The CDR3 covers 17 residues. Trimming shortened V by 2 bases and J by 1 base, and 18 bases separated the two germline ends. CDR3 residues: CAWSMAGFGPSYNEQFF. For the CDR3, the DNA is TGTGCCTGGAGTATGGCAGGGTTTGGACCTTCCTACAATGAGCAGTTCTTC.

The genes are TRBV7-2 and TRBJ2-5, with a tentative D call TRBD2 (5 bases). CDR1 and CDR2 from the germline V gene are SGHTA and FQGNSA. This CDR3 spans 14 amino acids. The V end lost 0 bases, the J end lost 0 bases, and 5 bases lay between the germline ends. The CDR3 sequence: CASSLAGDQETQYF. The CDR3 DNA reads TGTGCCAGCAGCTTAGCGGGAGACCAAGAGACCCAGTACTTC.

This clone was observed a single time. The chain carries TRBV10-1 and TRBJ2-7; 7 nucleotides match TRBD1. Germline loops: CDR1 WNHNN, CDR2 SYGVQD (reference sequence). The ends lost 6 bases at V and 0 bases at J; junction bases unmatched: 5. This CDR3 is built from 14 residues. CDR3 bases: TGCGCCAGCAGCGCCCGGACAGGCTCCTACGAGCAGTACTTC. Translated, it gives CASSARTGSYEQYF.

Worth noting for this clone: At one of its ends the junction is not consistent with the germline gene, which may arise from a read error. The chain employs TRBV7-9 and TRBJ1-1, with D possibly being TRBD1 (5 bases). From germline, CDR1 is SEHNR and CDR2 FQNEAQ (reference sequence). CDR3 size: 16 residues. CDR3 DNA sequence: TGTTCCAGCAGCTTAGGGCGCGGGACGGTGAACACTGAAGCTTTCTTT. Translating it yields CSSSLGRGTVNTEAFF.

The chain uses TRBV4-1 and TRBJ2-3; 9 positions match TRBD1. The CDR3 extends over 15 amino acids. J was trimmed by 2 bases and V by 5 bases; bases with no gene match: 5. CDR1 is MGHRA, CDR2 YSYEKL, per germline. CDR3 amino acids: CASSDRTGDTDTQYF. The DNA for the CDR3 is TGCGCCAGCAGCGACAGGACAGGGGACACAGATACGCAGTATTTT.

This clone was seen a handful of times. The rearrangement links TRBV19 to TRBJ1-2; the D is unclear. Germline loops: CDR1 LNHDA, CDR2 SQIVND (reference sequence). The CDR3 runs 14 residues. Trimming pared 0 bases from V and 4 bases from J, leaving 9 bases between. Here the CDR3 DNA reads TGTGCCAGTAGTATAGATCGCCGGAGCTATGGCTACACCTTC. Translation gives CASSIDRRSYGYTF.

The V call is TRBV7-9, the J call TRBJ2-3; 7 bases are a match to TRBD2. V lost 4 bases and J lost 0; bases outside the gene matches: 7. The germline CDR1 and CDR2 sequences are SEHNR and FQNEAQ (reference sequence). This CDR3 region has 16 residues. In nucleotides, the CDR3 is TGTGCCAGCAGCTACGACTTAGCGGGCAGCACAGATACGCAGTATTTT. This encodes CASSYDLAGSTDTQYF.